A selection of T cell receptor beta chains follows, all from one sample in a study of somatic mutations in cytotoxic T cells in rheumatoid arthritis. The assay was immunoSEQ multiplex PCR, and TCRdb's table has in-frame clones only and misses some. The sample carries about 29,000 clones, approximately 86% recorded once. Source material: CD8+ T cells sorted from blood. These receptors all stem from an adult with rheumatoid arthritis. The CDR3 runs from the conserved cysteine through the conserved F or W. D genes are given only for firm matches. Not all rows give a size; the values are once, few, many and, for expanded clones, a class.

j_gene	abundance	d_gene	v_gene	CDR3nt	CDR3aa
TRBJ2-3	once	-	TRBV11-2	TGTGCCAGCAGCACTACAGGGAGGGGGCCCACAGATACGCAGTATTTT	CASSTTGRGPTDTQYF
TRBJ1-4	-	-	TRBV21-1	TGTGCCAGCAGCAAAGAGAAAGCGCCCAGGGGGAAACTGTTTTTT	CASSKEKAPRGKLFF
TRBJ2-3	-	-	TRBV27	TGTGCCAGCGGTCACTCCTGGGGCTTGGGGCGGAAAACAGATACGCAGTATTTT	CASGHSWGLGRKTDTQYF
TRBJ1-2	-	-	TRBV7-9	TGTGCCAGCAGCTACACCTTTGGGGGACGAGGAGGCTACACCTTC	CASSYTFGGRGGYTF
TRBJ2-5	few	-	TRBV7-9	TGTGCCAGTAAGGTAGACACAGAGACCCAGTACTTC	CASKVDTETQYF
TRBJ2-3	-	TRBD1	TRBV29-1	TGCAGCGTTGTTCTGACAGGGGGCCTAGATACGCAGTATTTT	CSVVLTGGLDTQYF
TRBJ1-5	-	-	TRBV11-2	TGTGCCAGCAGCTTAAGGGTTAATCAGCCCCAGCATTTT	CASSLRVNQPQHF
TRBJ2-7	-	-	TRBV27	TGTGCCAGCAGCGTGGGAGAAACCTACGAGCAGTACTTC	CASSVGETYEQYF
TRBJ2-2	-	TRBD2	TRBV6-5	TGTGCCAGCAGTCACTTAGCGGGAAGCACCGGGGAGCTGTTTTTT	CASSHLAGSTGELFF
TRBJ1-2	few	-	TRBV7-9	TGTGCCAGCAGCTTTGACAGCTTATATGGCTACACCTTC	CASSFDSLYGYTF
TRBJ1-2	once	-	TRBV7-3	TGTGCCAGCAGCTTAACGGGGGGCTCTAGCATTGGCTACACCTTC	CASSLTGGSSIGYTF
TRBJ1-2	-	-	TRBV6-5	TGTGCCAGCAGTTACGGAGGGCAAAATCCCTATGGCTACACCTTC	CASSYGGQNPYGYTF
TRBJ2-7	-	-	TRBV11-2	TGTGCCAGCACGAGACTAGAGGGTTCTGAGGCCCACGAGCAGTACTTC	CASTRLEGSEAHEQYF
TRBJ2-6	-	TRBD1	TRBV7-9	TGTGCCAGCAGCAGCTCTCTAAGGGGACAGGGTTCTGGGGCCAACGTCCTGACTTTC	CASSSSLRGQGSGANVLTF
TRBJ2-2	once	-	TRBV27	TGTGCCAGCAGTCGCAGGGACACCGGGGAGCTGTTTTTT	CASSRRDTGELFF
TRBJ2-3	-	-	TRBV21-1	TGTGCCAGCACGGGAGGGCGTCAGTGGGAGAGCACAGATACGCAGTATTTT	CASTGGRQWESTDTQYF
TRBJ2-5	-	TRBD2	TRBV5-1	TGCGCCAGCAGCTTGGGGGCTAGCGGTCACCAAGAGACCCAGTACTTC	CASSLGASGHQETQYF
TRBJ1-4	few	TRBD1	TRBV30	TGTGCCTGGAGGTACAGGGGAAGAGAAAAACTGTTTTTT	CAWRYRGREKLFF
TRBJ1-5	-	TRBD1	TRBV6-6	TGTGCCAGCAGTTACTGGACAGGGGGAAATCAGCCCCAGCATTTT	CASSYWTGGNQPQHF
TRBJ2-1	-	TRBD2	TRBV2	TGTGCCAGCAGTGAACCCCCAGGTCGAACGCAGCGGGGAGAGTACAATGAGCAGTTCTTC	CASSEPPGRTQRGEYNEQFF
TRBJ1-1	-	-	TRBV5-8	TGTGCCAGCAGCTTGGCCGGTTCCATGAACACTGAAGCTTTCTTT	CASSLAGSMNTEAFF
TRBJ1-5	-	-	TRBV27	TGTGCCAGCAGCTTTGGGGGGACAAATCGGCCCCAGCATTTT	CASSFGGTNRPQHF
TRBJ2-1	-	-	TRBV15	TGTGCCACCAGCAGGACCGCCAGCTCCTACAATGAGCAGTTCTTC	CATSRTASSYNEQFF
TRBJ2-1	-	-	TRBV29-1	TGCAGCGTCCAGACTAGTCCCCTGGAGCAGTTCTTC	CSVQTSPLEQFF
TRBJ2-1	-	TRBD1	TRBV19	TGTGCCAGTAGTCCGACAGGGGGGAGCTCCTACAATGAGCAGTTCTTC	CASSPTGGSSYNEQFF
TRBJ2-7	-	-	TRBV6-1	TGTGCCAGCAGTGACGGGCCCCTGGGCTACTACGAGCAGTACTTC	CASSDGPLGYYEQYF
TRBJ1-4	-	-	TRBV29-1	TGCAGCGTTGAAAAAGATATGCAACTGTTTTTT	CSVEKDMQLFF
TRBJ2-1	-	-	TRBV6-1	TGTGCCAGCAGCGACGGGTGGGATGAGCAGTTCTTC	CASSDGWDEQFF
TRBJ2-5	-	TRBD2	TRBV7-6	TGTGCCAGCAGCTTGACTAGCGGGGGGCCGCTGGGAGAGACCCAGTACTTC	CASSLTSGGPLGETQYF
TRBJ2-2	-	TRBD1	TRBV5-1	TGCGCCAGCAGCTCGACAGGGTTGGGGACCGGGGAGCTGTTTTTT	CASSSTGLGTGELFF
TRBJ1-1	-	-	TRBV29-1	TGCAGCGGGACTTACTACACTGAAGCTTTCTTT	CSGTYYTEAFF
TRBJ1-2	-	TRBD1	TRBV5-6	TGTGCCAGCAGCAGTAGAACAGGGGGCTGGTATGGCTACACCTTC	CASSSRTGGWYGYTF
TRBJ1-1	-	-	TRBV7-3	TGTGCCAGCAGCTTAATGGAGGGAGGGGCCACTGAAGCTTTCTTT	CASSLMEGGATEAFF
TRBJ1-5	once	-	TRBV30	TGTGCCTGGAGTGGCCCGGAAACGAATAGCAATCAGCCCCAGCATTTT	CAWSGPETNSNQPQHF
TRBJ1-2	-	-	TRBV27	TGTGCCAGCACCCCTCAGCAGGGTGACTACTATGGCTACACCTTC	CASTPQQGDYYGYTF
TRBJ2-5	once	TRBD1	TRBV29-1	TGCAGCGTTGAATTGTTTAAAACAGGGGTCGGAACCCAGTACTTC	CSVELFKTGVGTQYF
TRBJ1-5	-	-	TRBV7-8	TGTGCCAGCAGCTTCGGACAGATAAATCAGCCCCAGCATTTT	CASSFGQINQPQHF
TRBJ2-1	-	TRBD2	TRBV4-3	TGCGCCAGCAGCCAAGATTGGCTAGCGGACAATGAGCAGTTCTTC	CASSQDWLADNEQFF
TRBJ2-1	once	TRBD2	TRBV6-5	TGTGCCAGCAGCTCCTATCTAGCGGGAGTAGAATTCTTC	CASSSYLAGVEFF
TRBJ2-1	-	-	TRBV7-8	TGTGCCAGCAGGAACTTAGTCCAGCTCAGTAATGAGCAGTTCTTC	CASRNLVQLSNEQFF
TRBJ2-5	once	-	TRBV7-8	TGTGCCAGCTTCCCCGGGGGTGCGGAGACCCAGTACTTC	CASFPGGAETQYF
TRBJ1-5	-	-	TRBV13	TGTGCCAGCAGCTTAGGGGGGGGCCGGCAGTCTAATCAGCCCCAGCATTTT	CASSLGGGRQSNQPQHF
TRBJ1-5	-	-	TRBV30	TGTGCCTGGAGTGTATTAGGGAATCAGCCCCAGCATTTT	CAWSVLGNQPQHF
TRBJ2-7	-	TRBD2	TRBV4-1	TGCGCCAGCAGCCCCCTAGCGGGAGCTGAGCAGTACTTC	CASSPLAGAEQYF
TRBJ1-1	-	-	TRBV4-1	TGCGCCAGCAGCCAAGGGTGGGGGCGAAGAGAGAACACTGAAGCTTTCTTT	CASSQGWGRRENTEAFF